This entry describes one TCR beta chain. The sample belongs to a study of blood T cell repertoires in COVID-19. Repertoires were generated with immunoSEQ multiplex PCR, while TCRdb's copy carries only in-frame clones and drops some. The table has 150,000 or so clones, roughly four fifths seen once. This clonotype originated in a woman aged 55-70 years with acute or convalescent COVID-19. The sample consisted of peripheral blood.

The chain's CDR3 is CASSLTRGGETQYF. Written as DNA, the CDR3 is TGTGCCAGCAGCTTGACAAGGGGAGGGGAGACCCAGTACTTC. The V and J genes are TRBV5-4 and TRBJ2-5; 7 bases are a match to TRBD2. The trim removed 1 base at V and 5 bases at J, leaving 5 bases unmatched. CDR1 is SGHNT, CDR2 YYREEE, per germline (reference sequence). The CDR3 contains 14 residues.